This TCR beta chain was observed in a study of radiation and T cells in renal cell carcinoma. About the research overall: Nephrectomy followed 15 Gy stereotactic body radiation by 4 weeks. Overall study findings and caveats: Without pretreatment biopsies, baseline tumor clonotype presence was undetermined. From baseline, blood top tumor clonotypes peaked at 2 weeks post-radiation.

Libraries were prepared by immunoSEQ multiplex PCR; TCRdb keeps only in-frame clonotypes and omits some of them. The sample lists more than 20,000 clones, roughly 80% occurring once. This clone was observed a single time. Its antigen is unknown. The germline V gene encodes CDR1 PRHDT and CDR2 FYEKMQ (reference sequence). This CDR3 comprises 16 residues. With 4 bases clipped from V and 8 bases from J, the junction kept 13 bases outside the gene matches. The time point was: blood 2 weeks post-SBRT. Sample treatment: 15 Gy SBRT to primary tumor, nephrectomy 4 weeks later. This chain links TRBV13 with TRBJ2-1; 8 nucleotides agree with TRBD2. The sequenced sample was blood, obtained from a patient whose treatment included radiotherapy and nephrectomy. The clonotype comes from a man between 60 and 75 years old with renal cell carcinoma. CDR3 protein: CASSWELAGSGDEQFF. The CDR3, as DNA: TGTGCCAGCAGCTGGGAATTAGCGGGATCTGGCGATGAGCAGTTCTTC.